The 24 T cell receptor beta chains given below trace back to one sample, sequenced in a study of blood T cell repertoires in COVID-19. Libraries were prepared by immunoSEQ multiplex PCR; TCRdb keeps only in-frame clonotypes and omits some of them. The table includes roughly 300,000 clones, approximately 91% detected once. The sample comprised PBMCs or T cells enriched from blood (not recorded which). The receptors here all came from a woman in her forties with acute COVID-19.

The chain combines TRBV23-1 with TRBJ1-2; 8 nucleotides match TRBD1. TRBV23-1 is flagged as an ORF with uncertain function. J lost 2 bases, V lost 3 bases, and 20 bases had no gene match. This CDR3 has 20 amino acids. This CDR3 is CASSHYSNRDRSKGNYGYTF. In DNA form, the CDR3 reads TGCGCCAGCAGTCATTACTCAAACCGGGACAGGAGTAAGGGCAACTATGGCTACACCTTC.

This sequence joins TRBV6-5 and TRBJ1-6; D gene ambiguous. Germline CDR1 reads MNHEY; CDR2 reads SVGAGI. V lost 2 bases, J lost 3 bases, and 11 bases lay in between. The CDR3 totals 16 residues. The DNA for the CDR3 is TGTGCCAGCAGTTACCAACAGAACCTCTATAATTCACCCCTCCACTTT. It specifies CASSYQQNLYNSPLHF.

V usage is TRBV10-2 and J usage is TRBJ2-5, with D possibly TRBD1 on 6 matching bases. Per germline, CDR1 WSHSY and CDR2 SAAADI. Trimming cost V 0 bases and J 5 bases, with 13 bases left between them. The CDR3 contains 15 residues. The CDR3 reads CASSESEGVHETQYF. In DNA form, the CDR3 reads TGCGCCAGCAGTGAGTCCGAGGGGGTTCATGAGACCCAGTACTTC.

The V call is TRBV2, the J call TRBJ1-1; perhaps TRBD1 as D (5 bases). The CDR3 length is 14 residues. Trimming took off 4 bases at V and 3 bases at J, with 12 bases between the two ends. Germline V gene data show CDR1 as SNHLY and CDR2 as FYNNEI. CDR3 DNA: TGTGCCAGCAGTGTGTTGGGAGGGGACACTGAAGCTTTCTTT. The encoded protein is CASSVLGGDTEAFF. The variable domain in full, with the rest retrieved from reference TRBV2 and TRBJ1-1, is EPEVTQTPSHQVTQMGQEVILRCVPISNHLYFYWYRQILGQKVEFLVSFYNNEISEKSEIFDDQFSVERPDGSNFTLKIRSTKLEDSAMYFCASSVLGGDTEAFFGQGTRLTVV.

J is TRBJ1-6 and V is TRBV19; the match to TRBD1 covers 7 bases. The germline CDR1 and CDR2 sequences are LNHDA and SQIVND (reference sequence). The CDR3 is made up of 15 amino acids. The V and J ends lost 3 bases and 4 bases, in that order; junction bases with no gene match: 3. The CDR3 DNA reads as TGTGCCAGTAGTATCCAGGGGGAGTATAATTCACCCCTCCACTTT. This sequence encodes CASSIQGEYNSPLHF.

This chain links TRBV28 with TRBJ2-7; TRBD2 matches 8 bases. Trimming took 3 bases from V and 0 from J; bases not matched to a gene: 4. The CDR3 spans 15 residues. CDR1 and CDR2 (germline): MDHEN, SYDVKM. In DNA, the CDR3 is TGTGCCAGCAGTTTGTTTAGCGGGGCCTCCTACGAGCAGTACTTC. It encodes CASSLFSGASYEQYF.

This chain links TRBV23-1 with TRBJ2-1, with 11 bases lining up with TRBD2. TRBV23-1 is an ORF, and what it does is uncertain. V trimming: 2 bases; J trimming: 2 bases; junction bases outside the gene matches: 14. The CDR3 totals 20 residues. In DNA, the CDR3 is TGCGCCAGCAGTCAACCCACGGGGGTGACTAGCGGGATTGCCTACAATGAGCAGTTCTTC. Its protein is CASSQPTGVTSGIAYNEQFF.

The rearrangement links TRBV30 to TRBJ1-5; D is uncertain. Germline assignment: CDR1 GTSNPN and CDR2 SVGIG (reference sequence). The V end was cut by 1 base, the J end by 3 bases, with 10 bases between. The CDR3 has 14 amino acids. The CDR3 region has the DNA TGTGCCTGGAGTGGAGGAATCAACAATCAGCCCCAGCATTTT. Protein product: CAWSGGINNQPQHF. Full variable domain (rest looked up from reference TRBV30 and TRBJ1-5): SQTIHQWPATLVQPVGSPLSLECTVEGTSNPNLYWYRQAAGRGLQLLFYSVGIGQISSEVPQNLSASRPQDRQFILSSKKLLLSDSGFYLCAWSGGINNQPQHFGDGTRLSIL.

The count of this clone is one. This rearrangement joins TRBV3-1 (or the pseudogene TRBV3-2) to TRBJ2-1; D call uncertain. Trimming took 3 bases from V and 1 from J, leaving 7 bases between them. Germline V gene lookup returns CDR1 LGHDT and CDR2 YNNKEL (reference sequence). The CDR3 totals 14 residues. CDR3 sequence (DNA): TGTGCCAGCAGCCAGCGCGGATCCTACAATGAGCAGTTCTTC. This encodes CASSQRGSYNEQFF.

V and J are TRBV6-5 and TRBJ1-6; a weak D match, TRBD1 (5 bases). Trimming took 6 bases from V and 9 from J, leaving 15 bases between them. Germline CDR1 reads MNHEY; CDR2 reads SVGAGI. The CDR3 length is 14 residues. The CDR3 DNA follows: TGTGCCAGCAGGATAACAGGTTTTGGTTCACCCCTCCACTTT. Translated: CASRITGFGSPLHF.

V is TRBV11-2 and J is TRBJ1-5, with a tentative D call TRBD1 (6 bases). The CDR3 is 13 residues long. Trimming stripped 5 bases from V and 11 bases from J, with 16 bases between. The germline V gene encodes CDR1 SGHAT and CDR2 FQNNGV. CDR3 region: CASSVQGTSAQHF. The CDR3 DNA reads TGTGCCAGCAGCGTACAGGGAACTTCGGCCCAGCATTTT.

V and J are TRBV18 and TRBJ2-6; 9 nucleotides agree with TRBD1. Losses at the gene ends were 6 bases for V and 0 bases for J; bases not matched to a gene: 6. This CDR3 has 17 amino acids. The germline V gene encodes CDR1 KGHSH and CDR2 LQKENI. Here the CDR3 DNA reads TGTGCCAGCTCTTCCCCGGGACAGGGCTCTGGGGCCAACGTCCTGACTTTC. It codes for CASSSPGQGSGANVLTF. Supplemented by reference TRBV18 and TRBJ2-6, the full variable domain reads NAGVMQNPRHLVRRRGQEARLRCSPMKGHSHVYWYRQLPEEGLKFMVYLQKENIIDESGMPKERFSAEFPKEGPSILRIQQVVRGDSAAYFCASSSPGQGSGANVLTFGAGSRLTVL.

The gene calls are TRBV7-2 and TRBJ2-5; maybe TRBD1 (6 bases). The V gene lost 7 bases and the J gene lost 2 bases, with 11 bases spanning the gap. From germline, CDR1 is SGHTA and CDR2 FQGNSA. The CDR3 spans 13 residues. The CDR3 bases are TGTGCCAGCAACGACAGGACTCAAGAGACCCAGTACTTC. Translated, it gives CASNDRTQETQYF. Full variable domain (missing parts from reference TRBV7-2 and TRBJ2-5): GAGVSQSPSNKVTEKGKDVELRCDPISGHTALYWYRQSLGQGLEFLIYFQGNSAPDKSGLPSDRFSAERTGGSVSTLTIQRTQQEDSAVYLCASNDRTQETQYFGPGTRLLVL.

The chain links TRBV19 to TRBJ2-7; TRBD2 matches at 14 bases. This CDR3 is built from 14 residues. The germline V gene has CDR1 LNHDA and CDR2 SQIVND (reference sequence). The V segment lost 4 bases and the J segment 9 bases; nucleotides outside the gene matches: 5. CDR3 sequence (DNA): TGTGCCAGTAGTAAGACTAGCGGGAGGGCTATGCAGTACTTC. Protein product: CASSKTSGRAMQYF. The variable domain in full, with the rest retrieved from reference TRBV19 and TRBJ2-7, is DGGITQSPKYLFRKEGQNVTLSCEQNLNHDAMYWYRQDPGQGLRLIYYSQIVNDFQKGDIAEGYSVSREKKESFPLTVTSAQKNPTAFYLCASSKTSGRAMQYFGPGTRLTVT.

CDR3 sequence: CASSADRAGDSPLHF. CDR3 in DNA: TGTGCCAGCAGCGCGGACAGGGCGGGGGATTCACCCCTCCACTTT. This chain uses TRBV9 with TRBJ1-6; TRBD1 matches at 8 bases. The length of the CDR3 is 15 residues. Germline CDR1 reads SGDLS; CDR2 reads YYNGEE. The V and J ends lost 3 bases and 8 bases, in that order; junction bases with no gene match: 7.

The chain couples TRBV6-5 to TRBJ2-2; 9 nucleotides agree with TRBD2. The CDR3 is 15 amino acids. CDR1 and CDR2 from the germline V gene are MNHEY and SVGAGI. The V segment lost 10 bases and the J segment 2 bases; nucleotides outside the gene matches: 8. In DNA, the CDR3 is TGTGCCACCGGACCTAGCGGGGTTAACACCGGGGAGCTGTTTTTT. Translating it yields CATGPSGVNTGELFF.

This clone showed up just a few times. The gene calls are TRBV10-3 and TRBJ1-5, with D tentatively TRBD1 (5 bases). Germline CDR1 and CDR2: ENHRY and SYGVKD. This CDR3 is built from 15 residues. V lost 0 bases, J lost 4 bases, and 10 bases lay in between. The CDR3 sequence is CAISESPRENQPQHF. Written as DNA, the CDR3 is TGTGCCATCAGTGAGTCTCCCAGGGAAAATCAGCCCCAGCATTTT.

This chain connects TRBV7-2 to TRBJ1-2, with 8 bases lining up with TRBD1. Germline CDR1 is SGHTA and CDR2 is FQGNSA. Unmatched junction bases numbered 9, after V lost 5 bases and J lost 4 bases. The CDR3 length is 15 residues. CDR3 sequence (DNA): TGTGCCAGCAGCCCCGTCGACAGGGGCGGCTATGGCTACACCTTC. This codes for CASSPVDRGGYGYTF.

The chain employs TRBV9 and TRBJ1-4; D is perhaps TRBD1 (6 bases). Germline CDR1 is SGDLS and CDR2 is YYNGEE. The CDR3 contains 15 residues. Trimming cost V 0 bases and J 4 bases, with 10 bases left between them. Here the CDR3 DNA reads TGTGCCAGCAGCGTAGCTGGACAGTTTAATGAAAAACTGTTTTTT. It yields the protein CASSVAGQFNEKLFF. Together with reference TRBV9 and TRBJ1-4, the CDR3 gives the full variable domain: DSGVTQTPKHLITATGQRVTLRCSPRSGDLSVYWYQQSLDQGLQFLIQYYNGEERAKGNILERFSAQQFPDLHSELNLSSLELGDSALYFCASSVAGQFNEKLFFGSGTQLSVL.

V usage is TRBV2 and J usage is TRBJ2-5; 9 nucleotides agree with TRBD1. The germline gives CDR1 SNHLY, CDR2 FYNNEI. This CDR3 region has 19 residues. V trimming: 6 bases; J trimming: 5 bases; junction bases outside the gene matches: 22. For the CDR3, the DNA is TGTGCCAGCAGAGGGAGCCGTGGGACAGGGTTGGTGAGGATGGAGACCCAGTACTTC. Residues: CASRGSRGTGLVRMETQYF.

In DNA form, the CDR3 reads TGTGCCAGCAGTCCGACTAACTCCTACGAGCAGTACTTC. This gives the protein CASSPTNSYEQYF. This chain joins TRBV27 and TRBJ2-7; D might be TRBD2 (5 bases). V lost 5 bases to trimming and J lost 0 bases, with 8 bases between them. This CDR3 region has 13 residues. In germline, CDR1 is MNHEY, CDR2 SMNVEV (reference sequence).

This chain links TRBV30 with TRBJ1-5; tentatively, D is TRBD1 (6 bases). This CDR3 is built from 16 residues. Trimming pared 2 bases from V and 0 bases from J, leaving 14 bases between. Germline V lookup: CDR1 GTSNPN, CDR2 SVGIG (reference sequence). The CDR3 bases are TGTGCCTGGAGTCACCGCAGGGGTTATAGCAATCAGCCCCAGCATTTT. Translated, it gives CAWSHRRGYSNQPQHF.

The gene calls are TRBV19 and TRBJ2-2, with 8 bases matching TRBD1. This CDR3 has 15 amino acids. V shed 7 bases, J shed 0 bases, and the junction held 4 bases outside the gene matches. The germline V gene encodes CDR1 LNHDA and CDR2 SQIVND (reference sequence). The DNA for the CDR3 is TGTGCCAGTACCGAGGGACAGGCGAACACCGGGGAGCTGTTTTTT. This gives the protein CASTEGQANTGELFF. The entire variable domain, with the rest obtained from reference TRBV19 and TRBJ2-2, is as follows: DGGITQSPKYLFRKEGQNVTLSCEQNLNHDAMYWYRQDPGQGLRLIYYSQIVNDFQKGDIAEGYSVSREKKESFPLTVTSAQKNPTAFYLCASTEGQANTGELFFGEGSRLTVL.

The chain links TRBV6-5 to TRBJ1-2, with D possibly TRBD1 on 5 matching bases. The CDR3 extends over 15 amino acids. Germline CDR1 is MNHEY and CDR2 is SVGAGI. V was shortened by 0 bases and J by 4 bases, with 12 bases between the two germline ends. In nucleotides, the CDR3 is TGTGCCAGCAGTTACTCGATTGTCGACAGCTATGGCTACACCTTC. Protein product: CASSYSIVDSYGYTF.